One and the same sample provided the 17 T cell receptor beta chains below, sequenced in a study of blood T cell repertoires in COVID-19. Measured with immunoSEQ multiplex PCR; TCRdb has only the in-frame clones, and not every one. The profile shows 240,000 or so clones, about 81% of them singletons. The sequenced sample was peripheral blood. The receptors derive from a woman aged 60-75 years with active or convalescent COVID-19.

This chain links TRBV5-1 with TRBJ1-6; weak D call: TRBD1 (5 bases). This CDR3 spans 15 amino acids. V gave up 4 bases and J gave up 8 bases, with 16 bases separating them. Germline lookup yields CDR1 SGHRS and CDR2 YFSETQ. The DNA for the CDR3 is TGCGCCAGCAGCCCAATGTGGGGCGGTGATTCACCCCTCCACTTT. This codes for CASSPMWGGDSPLHF.

The chain has TRBV7-8 and TRBJ1-4; D is unresolved. The CDR3 extends over 14 amino acids. From germline, CDR1 is SGHVS and CDR2 FQNEAQ. The V end was cut by 5 bases, the J end by 7 bases, with 14 bases between. CDR3 residues: CASSLDGRGEKLFF. CDR3 nucleotide sequence: TGTGCCAGCAGCCTAGACGGCCGGGGTGAAAAACTGTTTTTT.

The chain uses TRBV6-5 and TRBJ1-1; a possible D gene is TRBD1 (5 bases). Trimming cost V 5 bases and J 11 bases, with 15 bases left between them. CDR1 MNHEY and CDR2 SVGAGI come from the germline V gene. CDR3 length: 12 amino acids. As DNA, the CDR3 is TGTGCCAGCAGTCCCCCGCTAGGGGTGGCTTTCTTT. It codes for CASSPPLGVAFF.

The chain is built from TRBV7-8 and TRBJ1-1; 8 bases align to TRBD1. CDR1 SGHVS and CDR2 FQNEAQ come from the germline V gene. The CDR3 runs 16 residues. The junction had 11 bases not matched to a gene; V was cut back by 4 bases and J by 4 bases. This chain's CDR3 is CASSSLAGGAGTEAFF. The CDR3 DNA reads as TGTGCCAGCAGCTCACTGGCAGGGGGCGCCGGCACTGAAGCTTTCTTT.

This clone was recorded many times. Possible read error: a much larger clone is one base away. This sample also contains other DNA sequences that code for the same CDR3. The rearrangement joins TRBV7-3 to TRBJ2-1; D might be TRBD1 (7 bases). The CDR3 covers 15 residues. The germline CDR1 and CDR2 sequences are SGHTA and FQGTGA. CDR3 protein: CASSSRGAGHNEQFF. CDR3 DNA: TGCGCCAGCAGCTCCAGGGGGGCGGGACACAATGAGCAGTTCTTC.

The rearrangement joins TRBV4-3 to TRBJ1-1, with TRBD1 matching 8 bases. Germline V gives CDR1 LGHNA, CDR2 YSLEER. V shed 4 bases, J shed 4 bases, and the junction held 14 bases outside the gene matches. There are 17 residues in the CDR3. The CDR3 sequence: CASSRGILGQVGTEAFF. In DNA, the CDR3 is TGCGCCAGCAGCCGAGGAATACTGGGACAGGTAGGCACTGAAGCTTTCTTT.

This chain links TRBV27 with TRBJ1-6, with D possibly matching TRBD1 (6 bases). V lost 6 bases and J 0 bases, leaving 18 bases between the germline ends. This CDR3 is built from 18 residues. Germline CDR1 is MNHEY and CDR2 is SMNVEV (reference sequence). In DNA, the CDR3 is TGTGCCAGCAGGAGAGACAGGCGTCAATCCTCCTATAATTCACCCCTCCACTTT. Amino acid sequence: CASRRDRRQSSYNSPLHF.

The chain couples TRBV27 to TRBJ1-2; D call uncertain. This CDR3 spans 13 amino acids. The germline CDR1 and CDR2 sequences are MNHEY and SMNVEV (reference sequence). V lost 2 bases and J lost 4, with 8 bases in between. This CDR3 reads CASSLRRSYGYTF. The CDR3 DNA sequence: TGTGCCAGCAGTTTACGGCGGTCCTATGGCTACACCTTC.

This sequence joins TRBV24-1 and TRBJ2-5; 10 bases align to TRBD2. V lost 1 base to trimming and J lost 5 bases; unmatched junction nucleotides: 6. Germline V gene lookup returns CDR1 KGHDR and CDR2 SFDVKD. This CDR3 is built from 16 residues. CDR3 sequence: CATSDLLAGFKETQYF. DNA for the CDR3: TGTGCCACCAGTGATTTACTAGCGGGGTTTAAGGAGACCCAGTACTTC.

The V gene is TRBV7-9, the J gene TRBJ1-2, with D unresolved. The ends were cut back, 7 bases at V and 8 bases at J, with 14 bases in the middle. The germline gives CDR1 SEHNR, CDR2 FQNEAQ (reference sequence). CDR3 length equals 12 residues. In DNA, the CDR3 is TGTGCCAGCACCACCGACCAGCGAGGCTACACCTTC. Amino acids: CASTTDQRGYTF.

This rearrangement joins TRBV19 to TRBJ1-2, with 7 bases aligning to TRBD1. The CDR3 contains 14 residues. CDR1 LNHDA and CDR2 SQIVND come from the germline V gene (reference sequence). V lost 0 bases and J lost 6; bases outside the gene matches: 4. CDR3 sequence reads: CASSIDQGDNGYTF. DNA for the CDR3: TGTGCCAGTAGTATAGATCAGGGGGATAATGGCTACACCTTC. Full variable domain (outside the CDR3, taken from reference TRBV19 and TRBJ1-2): DGGITQSPKYLFRKEGQNVTLSCEQNLNHDAMYWYRQDPGQGLRLIYYSQIVNDFQKGDIAEGYSVSREKKESFPLTVTSAQKNPTAFYLCASSIDQGDNGYTFGSGTRLTVV.

This chain connects TRBV5-1 to TRBJ1-6; D is uncertain. The CDR3 is made up of 15 amino acids. Trimming shortened V by 0 bases and J by 5 bases, and 9 bases separated the two germline ends. CDR1 is SGHRS, CDR2 YFSETQ, per germline. CDR3: CASSLAQLDNSPLHF. CDR3 coding DNA: TGCGCCAGCAGCTTGGCACAGTTAGATAATTCACCCCTCCACTTT.

The chain joins TRBV7-8 to TRBJ2-1; the match to TRBD1 covers 7 bases. CDR3 size: 16 residues. V shed 2 bases and J 4 bases; nucleotides not matched to a gene: 8. Germline CDR1 reads SGHVS; CDR2 reads FQNEAQ. The CDR3 sequence: CASSLRETGFYNEQFF. For the CDR3, the DNA is TGTGCCAGCAGCTTAAGGGAGACAGGGTTTTACAATGAGCAGTTCTTC.

V usage is TRBV4-1 and J usage is TRBJ1-5; D gene uncertain. Germline-derived CDR1 and CDR2 are MGHRA and YSYEKL. The CDR3 spans 16 residues. Trimming shortened V by 1 base and J by 4 bases, and 14 bases separated the two germline ends. Here the CDR3 reads CASSQGLGGPNQPQHF. CDR3 bases: TGCGCCAGCAGCCAAGGGCTAGGAGGACCGAATCAGCCCCAGCATTTT.

This clone appeared once. The gene calls are TRBV4-2 and TRBJ2-7, with 9 bases matching TRBD2. Per the germline V gene, CDR1 is LGHNA and CDR2 is YNFKEQ. J was trimmed by 6 bases and V by 0 bases; bases with no gene match: 12. This CDR3 region has 17 residues. The CDR3 is CASSQDTSGGTPIEQYF. The DNA for the CDR3 is TGTGCCAGCAGCCAAGATACCAGCGGGGGGACGCCTATCGAGCAGTACTTC.

The CDR3 here is CAISEGTDHEQFF. The CDR3 nucleotides read TGTGCCATCAGTGAAGGGACAGACCATGAGCAGTTCTTC. The rearrangement uses TRBV10-3 and TRBJ2-1; TRBD1 agrees at 7 bases. In germline, CDR1 is ENHRY, CDR2 SYGVKD. The CDR3 has 13 residues. After removal of 3 bases from V and 8 bases from J, the junction contained 4 bases not matched to a gene.

This chain connects TRBV5-6 to TRBJ2-7; 15 bases fit TRBD2. Germline trimming cut 3 bases from V and 2 bases from J; bases unmatched to any gene: 9. Germline V CDR1 and CDR2: SGHDT, YYEEEE. The CDR3 runs to 18 residues. The DNA of the CDR3 is TGTGCCAGCAGCTCTCCGGGACTAGCGGGGGGCTCCCCCTACGAGCAGTACTTC. Its protein product is CASSSPGLAGGSPYEQYF.